This record covers a single T cell receptor beta chain. The sample belongs to a study of Graves' ophthalmopathy and Graves' hyperthyroidism. With 8 bases removed from V and 7 bases from J, the gap between germline ends came to 17 bases. This CDR3 has 12 amino acids. Per germline, CDR1 SQVTM and CDR2 ANQGSEA. For repertoire sequencing, the TCR beta CDR3 regions were amplified from RNA transcripts. Scientists carried out first-round RT-PCR using HTBI primers and then a second-round multiplex PCR. MiXCR, applied by TCRdb to the multiplex PCR reads, yields one record per CDR3 protein. There are around 1,000,000 distinct CDR3 sequences in the sample; 35% to 40% occur only once, and around 10% lies in the top ten.

Sequences were obtained from peripheral blood or thyroid tissue (not recorded which). This TCR came from an adult man with Graves' hyperthyroidism. The chain has TRBV29-1 and TRBJ1-2; no firm D call. CDR3 residues: CSSDSGRSGYTF. CDR3 nucleotides: TGCAGCAGTGACTCCGGCCGTAGTGGCTACACCTTC.